The TCR beta chain described here comes from a study of T-cell memory formation after mild COVID-19. Points from the study as a whole: Day 15 to 85 contractors were CD4/CD8 balanced; later expanders leaned CD4+.

MiXCR was run by TCRdb on the 5' RACE reads, yielding one entry per CDR3 protein. The profile covers around 530,000 distinct CDR3 sequences, with 20% to 25% appearing a single time and 7.5% to 9.5% taken by the ten largest. This CDR3 region has 16 residues. V was trimmed by 8 bases and J by 0 bases, leaving 14 bases between them. The V gene's germline CDR1 is MNHEY and CDR2 SVGAGI. There are a few counts of this clonotype. Its cognate antigen is unknown. The sample taken for sequencing was PBMCs or a T cell subset sorted from them (not recorded which). The sequence was obtained from an adult woman who had mild COVID-19 (a few samples of this study predate the infection). Cell type and time point are not known. The chain combines TRBV6-5 with TRBJ2-6, with D possibly being TRBD1 or TRBD2 (5 bases each). This CDR3 reads CASGGLRTSGANVLTF. In DNA form, the CDR3 reads TGTGCCAGCGGGGGTCTCCGAACCTCTGGGGCCAACGTCCTGACTTTC.